This passage covers 5 T cell receptor beta chains from one sample sequenced in a study of blood T cell repertoires in COVID-19. TCRdb's table, derived via immunoSEQ multiplex PCR, lists solely in-frame clones and lacks some. Of some 150,000 clones detected, roughly 90% appear once; the ten largest clones hold 11%. Sequencing input: peripheral blood. Receptor source: a woman aged 55-70 years with COVID-19, enrolled during active disease.

The CDR3: CASSFFPEREPYEQYF. The CDR3 coding sequence is TGTGCCAGCAGCTTCTTCCCTGAGCGGGAGCCCTACGAGCAGTACTTC. This chain uses TRBV5-8 with TRBJ2-7; 8 bases fit TRBD2. V lost 2 bases to trimming and J lost 2 bases; unmatched junction nucleotides: 9. The CDR3 runs 16 residues. Germline V CDR1 and CDR2: SGHTS, YDEGEE. The full variable domain, in which reference TRBV5-8 and TRBJ2-7 provide the parts outside the CDR3, is EAGVTQSPTHLIKTRGQQATLRCSPISGHTSVYWYQQALGLGLQFLLWYDEGEERNRGNFPPRFSGRQFPNYSSELNVNALELEDSALYLCASSFFPEREPYEQYFGPGTRLTVT.

V gene TRBV14 combines with J gene TRBJ1-6; D is unresolved. Trimming stripped 5 bases from V and 7 bases from J, with 12 bases between. The CDR3 is made up of 14 amino acids. Germline CDR1 is SGHDN and CDR2 is FVKESK. The CDR3 protein is CASSFGPSNSPLHF. In DNA form, the CDR3 reads TGTGCCAGCAGCTTTGGGCCTTCAAATTCACCCCTCCACTTT.

This chain joins TRBV27 and TRBJ1-2; TRBD1 matches 8 bases. Germline values: CDR1 MNHEY, CDR2 SMNVEV (reference sequence). The J segment lost 2 bases and the V segment lost 5 bases, leaving 7 bases of the junction unmatched. The CDR3 loop spans 15 amino acids. The CDR3 is CASSPRDRRNYGYTF. The CDR3 DNA reads TGTGCCAGCAGTCCCCGGGACAGGAGAAACTATGGCTACACCTTC.

The chain is built from TRBV6-2 or TRBV6-3 and TRBJ2-7, with D perhaps TRBD2 (5 bases). Trimming stripped 5 bases from V and 7 bases from J, with 21 bases between. The CDR3 extends over 15 amino acids. CDR1 and CDR2 (germline): MNHEY, SVGEGT. The CDR3 loop reads CASSREPENLSEQYF. CDR3 nucleotide sequence: TGTGCCAGCAGTAGGGAGCCGGAAAACCTCTCTGAGCAGTACTTC.

The V call is TRBV27, the J call TRBJ2-1; TRBD1 might be the D (5 bases). V dropped 7 bases and J dropped 3 bases, with 16 bases sitting between them. The germline V gene encodes CDR1 MNHEY and CDR2 SMNVEV (reference sequence). The CDR3 has 15 amino acids. The DNA for the CDR3 is TGTGCCAGCACCGAGTCAAGGGGATTCTACAATGAGCAGTTCTTC. Translating gives CASTESRGFYNEQFF.